This TCR beta chain was captured in a study of blood T cells in healthy people across ages. Study results and caveats: Unsorted PBMC material precluded a definitive naive versus antigen-experienced comparison. Investigators viewed diversity estimates from one million T cells as underestimates, the study reported.

With a J-beta primer mix and a sample-barcoded 5' primer, a second PCR ran 7 to 11 cycles. Each cDNA molecule, via a template-switch adaptor with 12 random nucleotides, was tagged. TCRdb re-called the 5' RACE reads with MiXCR, one entry per CDR3 protein. In the table there are roughly 930,000 distinct CDR3 sequences, about 48% of which are singletons. The CDR3 length is 19 residues. V lost 2 bases and J lost 3; bases outside the gene matches: 13. Per germline, CDR1 MNHEY and CDR2 SVGAGI. This clonotype appeared a few times. Its target is not known. This TCR was sampled from a man younger than 45 in good health. Specimen: blood. This sequence joins TRBV6-5 and TRBJ2-7, with 13 positions matching TRBD2. The chain's CDR3 is CASSYTSPGTSGAGYEQYF. Here the CDR3 DNA reads TGTGCCAGCAGTTACACTTCACCCGGGACTAGCGGGGCTGGCTACGAGCAGTACTTC.